The rows below give T cell receptor beta chains drawn from one sample of a study of patients and donors after allogeneic stem cell transplantation. Each CDR3 protein is one row after TCRdb ran MiXCR on the RT-PCR reads. The sample includes 150,000 or so distinct CDR3 sequences, more than 20% of them seen just once. The sequenced material came from blood, either unsorted or a sorted T cell fraction (not recorded which). The receptor source for this set is a human donor who was either an allogeneic HSCT recipient or a stem cell or donor lymphocyte infusion donor (not recorded which). It is not recorded whose cells these are; they may come from a transplant donor. The CDR3 runs from the conserved cysteine through the conserved F or W. The order of the fields is clone size, J gene, D gene, V gene, CDR3 protein, CDR3 DNA. D genes are given only for firm matches. A clone size is listed for some rows: how often the clone was seen (once, few, many), or a class if it is expanded.

size: few; J: TRBJ2-4; D: .; V: TRBV20-1; CDR3: CSAVDRQKNIQYF; DNA: TGCAGTGCAGTGGACAGACAGAAAAACATTCAGTACTTC
size: many; J: TRBJ1-5; D: TRBD1; V: TRBV2; CDR3: CASSGTGGQPQHF; DNA: TGTGCCAGCAGCGGAACAGGGGGTCAGCCCCAGCATTTT
size: many; J: TRBJ1-1; D: TRBD1; V: TRBV30; CDR3: CASDRGWVNTEAFF; DNA: TGTGCCAGCGACAGGGGTTGGGTGAACACTGAAGCTTTCTTT
size: once; J: TRBJ2-1; D: TRBD2; V: TRBV24-1; CDR3: CATSDISGSYLSEQFF; DNA: TGTGCCACCAGTGACATTAGCGGGAGTTATCTTAGTGAGCAGTTCTTC
size: few; J: TRBJ2-1; D: TRBD2; V: TRBV12-5; CDR3: CASLGWVAGDYNEQFF; DNA: TGTGCTAGTTTAGGGTGGGTAGCGGGGGATTACAATGAGCAGTTCTTC
size: .; J: TRBJ2-5; D: .; V: TRBV29-1; CDR3: CSAPRRGQETQYF; DNA: TGCAGCGCCCCCCGGCGGGGACAAGAGACCCAGTACTTC
size: few; J: TRBJ2-1; D: .; V: TRBV24-1; CDR3: CATSDSGPYNEQFF; DNA: TGTGCCACCAGTGATTCCGGGCCCTACAATGAGCAGTTCTTC
size: few; J: TRBJ2-1; D: .; V: TRBV10-3; CDR3: CAISETTVRGEQFF; DNA: TGTGCCATCAGTGAGACAACGGTTCGAGGGGAGCAGTTCTTC
size: .; J: TRBJ1-6; D: .; V: TRBV27; CDR3: CASSPGDIRSPLHF; DNA: TGTGCCAGCAGTCCGGGGGACATTAGATCACCCCTCCACTTT
size: .; J: TRBJ1-1; D: .; V: TRBV6-4; CDR3: CASSSRADTEAFF; DNA: TGTGCCAGCAGCTCTCGGGCGGACACTGAAGCTTTCTTT
size: few; J: TRBJ1-3; D: .; V: TRBV20-1; CDR3: CSARAPGSGNTIYF; DNA: TGCAGTGCTAGGGCCCCCGGATCTGGAAACACCATATATTTT
size: .; J: TRBJ2-3; D: TRBD2; V: TRBV20-1; CDR3: CSIGTSGVEDTQYF; DNA: TGCAGCATAGGAACTAGCGGGGTGGAAGATACGCAGTATTTT
size: .; J: TRBJ2-6; D: TRBD1; V: TRBV12-3/TRBV12-4; CDR3: CASTPRVGGAGGANVLTF; DNA: TGTGCCAGCACCCCCCGGGTAGGGGGCGCAGGTGGGGCCAACGTCCTGACTTTC
size: .; J: TRBJ1-4; D: .; V: TRBV20-1; CDR3: CSAKASTNEKLFF; DNA: TGCAGTGCAAAGGCCTCAACTAATGAAAAACTGTTTTTT
size: few; J: TRBJ2-3; D: .; V: TRBV18; CDR3: CASSPRPLGDTQYF; DNA: TGTGCCAGCTCACCGCGACCATTGGGAGATACGCAGTATTTT
size: .; J: TRBJ1-6; D: .; V: TRBV5-1; CDR3: CASSRGDALHF; DNA: TGCGCCAGCAGCCGGGGGGACGCCCTCCACTTT
size: .; J: TRBJ2-1; D: TRBD1; V: TRBV5-6; CDR3: CASSPTGTVNEQFF; DNA: TGTGCCAGCAGCCCAACCGGGACAGTGAATGAGCAGTTCTTC
size: few; J: TRBJ1-2; D: .; V: TRBV20-1; CDR3: CSARHRDNREINYGYTF; DNA: TGCAGTGCAAGGCACCGGGACAACCGGGAAATTAACTATGGCTACACCTTC
size: .; J: TRBJ2-6; D: TRBD1; V: TRBV6-2/TRBV6-3; CDR3: CASSPPGQVYSGANVLTF; DNA: TGTGCCAGCAGTCCTCCGGGACAGGTTTACTCTGGGGCCAACGTCCTGACTTTC
size: .; J: TRBJ1-1; D: .; V: TRBV4-3; CDR3: CASSQDGGVMNTEAFF; DNA: TGCGCCAGCAGCCAAGACGGGGGAGTGATGAACACTGAAGCTTTCTTT
size: .; J: TRBJ1-1; D: .; V: TRBV7-6; CDR3: CASSLARSGNTEAFF; DNA: TGTGCCAGCAGCTTAGCCAGATCGGGGAACACTGAAGCTTTCTTT
size: few; J: TRBJ2-7; D: TRBD1; V: TRBV13; CDR3: CASSLGRTGEEQYF; DNA: TGTGCCAGCAGCTTAGGCCGGACAGGGGAAGAGCAGTACTTC
size: .; J: TRBJ2-1; D: .; V: TRBV12-3/TRBV12-4; CDR3: CASGNRLIGEQFF; DNA: TGTGCCAGCGGAAACAGGCTCATCGGTGAGCAGTTCTTC
size: few; J: TRBJ1-3; D: .; V: TRBV20-1; CDR3: CSASSNRVNTIYF; DNA: TGCAGTGCTTCCTCGAACAGGGTGAACACCATATATTTT
size: .; J: TRBJ2-7; D: TRBD2; V: TRBV20-1; CDR3: CSAPTSGPYEQYF; DNA: TGCAGTGCCCCGACTAGCGGACCCTACGAGCAGTACTTC
size: .; J: TRBJ2-1; D: .; V: TRBV7-2; CDR3: CASSPEAGSYNEQFF; DNA: TGTGCCAGCAGCCCCGAGGCGGGGTCCTACAATGAGCAGTTCTTC
size: few; J: TRBJ1-5; D: .; V: TRBV7-2; CDR3: CASSPNSFPNQPQHF; DNA: TGTGCCAGCAGCCCCAACAGCTTCCCTAATCAGCCCCAGCATTTT
size: few; J: TRBJ2-7; D: .; V: TRBV5-1; CDR3: CASSQPQGIDYEQYF; DNA: TGCGCCAGCAGCCAACCACAGGGTATAGACTACGAGCAGTACTTC
size: few; J: TRBJ1-2; D: .; V: TRBV5-1; CDR3: CASSLDSPLLNYGYTF; DNA: TGCGCCAGCAGCTTGGACAGCCCACTCCTTAACTATGGCTACACCTTC
size: few; J: TRBJ1-6; D: .; V: TRBV7-2; CDR3: CASSLDRSSPLHF; DNA: TGTGCCAGCAGCTTAGACAGAAGCTCACCCCTCCACTTT
size: few; J: TRBJ1-5; D: .; V: TRBV7-6; CDR3: CASSLSLGSTTLSNQPQHF; DNA: TGTGCCAGCAGCTTAAGCCTTGGGAGCACAACCCTTAGCAATCAGCCCCAGCATTTT
size: few; J: TRBJ2-3; D: .; V: TRBV27; CDR3: CASTPSATDTQYF; DNA: TGTGCCAGCACCCCGTCAGCCACAGATACGCAGTATTTT
size: .; J: TRBJ1-1; D: TRBD1; V: TRBV4-3; CDR3: CASSQDYRGRAEAFF; DNA: TGCGCCAGCAGCCAAGACTACAGGGGGCGGGCTGAAGCTTTCTTT
size: .; J: TRBJ2-5; D: .; V: TRBV6-5; CDR3: CATQKYQETQYF; DNA: TGTGCCACACAGAAATACCAAGAGACCCAGTACTTC
size: few; J: TRBJ2-1; D: .; V: TRBV30; CDR3: CAWGWSTYNEQFF; DNA: TGTGCGTGGGGGTGGAGCACCTACAATGAGCAGTTCTTC
size: .; J: TRBJ2-7; D: .; V: TRBV20-1; CDR3: CSAPTGVGSYEQYF; DNA: TGCAGTGCCCCTACGGGGGTAGGGTCCTACGAGCAGTACTTC
size: .; J: TRBJ1-4; D: .; V: TRBV2; CDR3: CASRFRTATNEKLFF; DNA: TGTGCCAGCAGGTTCAGGACAGCAACTAATGAAAAACTGTTTTTT
size: .; J: TRBJ1-1; D: TRBD1; V: TRBV12-3/TRBV12-4; CDR3: CASSQADRGPEAFF; DNA: TGTGCCAGCAGTCAAGCCGACAGGGGCCCTGAAGCTTTCTTT